This paragraph reports one T cell receptor (beta chain). The data were taken from a study of T cells in Graves' hyperthyroidism and ophthalmopathy. TCR beta CDR3 region amplification was performed from RNA transcripts. Using the HTBI primer set, a first-round RT-PCR was run on the TCR CDR3. A single record per CDR3 protein comes from TCRdb applying MiXCR to the multiplex PCR reads. Counted here are hundreds of thousands of distinct CDR3 sequences, approximately 18% occurring once; the ten biggest clones make up about a sixth. Per germline, CDR1 SQVTM and CDR2 ANQGSEA. V was clipped by 6 bases and J by 2 bases, with 13 bases between them. The CDR3 is 13 residues long.

The clonotype was recovered from a woman aged 45 to 65 with Graves' hyperthyroidism that later progressed to Graves' ophthalmopathy. The chain recombines TRBV29-1 with TRBJ1-1; a possible D gene is TRBD1 (5 bases). The sequenced sample consisted of blood. The CDR3, as DNA: TGCAGCGTGGCCGGGGCGGGCAACACTGAAGCTTTCTTT. Its protein product is CSVAGAGNTEAFF.